These 26 T cell receptor beta chains were sequenced from one sample in a study of blood T cell repertoires in COVID-19. The method was immunoSEQ multiplex PCR; TCRdb's version includes in-frame clones alone and lacks a portion of them. In the table there are approximately 64,000 clones, around 84% of which are singletons. Sequencing was done on a sample of peripheral blood. The source is a woman in her seventies with acute or convalescent COVID-19.

This clone was observed once. This chain connects TRBV19 to TRBJ2-7; possible D gene TRBD2, 6 bases. Germline values: CDR1 LNHDA, CDR2 SQIVND (reference sequence). With 2 bases removed from V and 3 bases from J, the gap between germline ends came to 8 bases. CDR3 length equals 13 residues. The CDR3 DNA is TGTGCCAGTAGTATAAACGGGGGCTACGAGCAGTACTTC. It yields the protein CASSINGGYEQYF.

In regard to this clone: Relative to the germline gene, one junction end is altered; a read error may explain this. The gene calls are TRBV2 and TRBJ1-4, with D tentatively TRBD1 (6 bases). The germline V gene has CDR1 SNHLY and CDR2 FYNNEI. The CDR3 totals 12 residues. The CDR3 bases are TGTGCCAGCAGTTCCGGGACAAGCGTCTACTTATTT. Its protein is CASSSGTSVYLF.

J is TRBJ2-2 and V is TRBV4-2; TRBD2 is a possible D gene (5 bases). The V gene lost 4 bases and the J gene lost 1 base, with 10 bases spanning the gap. The germline gives CDR1 LGHNA, CDR2 YNFKEQ. The CDR3 is made up of 15 amino acids. This CDR3 is CASSLSGMNTGELFF. The CDR3 DNA follows: TGTGCCAGCAGCCTAAGCGGTATGAACACCGGGGAGCTGTTTTTT.

The V call is TRBV9, the J call TRBJ1-5, with D tentatively TRBD1 (6 bases). V gave up 0 bases and J gave up 8 bases, with 12 bases separating them. This CDR3 spans 14 amino acids. The germline V gene encodes CDR1 SGDLS and CDR2 YYNGEE. CDR3 residues: CASSVGGGGEPQHF. Written as DNA, the CDR3 is TGTGCCAGCAGCGTAGGAGGGGGGGGTGAGCCCCAGCATTTT.

The chain carries TRBV27 and TRBJ1-2; 7 bases are shared with TRBD1. There are 13 residues in the CDR3. Germline V gene data show CDR1 as MNHEY and CDR2 as SMNVEV (reference sequence). J gave up 5 bases and V 5 bases, and 5 bases lay outside the gene matches. The CDR3 spells CASSPGQLYGYTF. CDR3 coding DNA: TGTGCCAGCAGTCCGGGACAGCTATATGGCTACACCTTC.

The chain uses TRBV7-6 and TRBJ2-3; the D gene is possibly TRBD2 (7 bases). The CDR3 runs to 16 residues. Trimming pared 0 bases from V and 2 bases from J, leaving 12 bases between. Germline-derived CDR1 and CDR2 are SGHVS and FNYEAQ. This chain's CDR3 is CASSLAGGGVTDTQYF. The CDR3 nucleotides read TGTGCCAGCAGCTTAGCCGGCGGGGGCGTCACAGATACGCAGTATTTT.

This chain joins TRBV5-6 and TRBJ1-1, with a weak D call TRBD1 (5 bases). Germline V gives CDR1 SGHDT, CDR2 YYEEEE. V lost 4 bases and J 1 base, leaving 17 bases between the germline ends. The CDR3 runs 16 residues. CDR3 loop: CASSPGLLFSNTEAFF. CDR3 coding DNA: TGTGCCAGCAGCCCGGGACTCCTTTTCTCGAACACTGAAGCTTTCTTT.

This chain uses TRBV6-6 with TRBJ2-1; D is possibly TRBD1 (6 bases). This CDR3 has 16 residues. Germline CDR1 MNHNY, CDR2 SVGAGI (reference sequence). Between the trimmed V and J ends, which lost 0 bases and 7 bases, there was a span of 16 bases. The CDR3: CASSYSMGTTPNEQFF. In nucleotides, the CDR3 is TGTGCCAGCAGTTACTCGATGGGGACAACCCCTAATGAGCAGTTCTTC.

The chain's CDR3 is CASSVHSGGEAFF. The CDR3 bases are TGTGCCAGCAGCGTGCACAGCGGTGGGGAAGCTTTCTTT. The genes are TRBV9 and TRBJ1-1; D unclear. CDR3 length: 13 amino acids. The germline V gene encodes CDR1 SGDLS and CDR2 YYNGEE. The ends were cut back, 2 bases at V and 8 bases at J, with 13 bases in the middle.

J is TRBJ1-5 and V is TRBV5-6; D is ambiguous. The CDR3 is 13 residues long. Trimming pared 0 bases from V and 5 bases from J, leaving 6 bases between. The germline V gene has CDR1 SGHDT and CDR2 YYEEEE. CDR3 nucleotide sequence: TGTGCCAGCAGCTTGGGACGGGATCAGCCCCAGCATTTT. It is translated as CASSLGRDQPQHF.

The rearrangement links TRBV28 to TRBJ1-1; 7 bases map to TRBD1. The CDR3 sequence is 13 residues long. Germline V lookup: CDR1 MDHEN, CDR2 SYDVKM. The V segment lost 6 bases and the J segment 5 bases; nucleotides outside the gene matches: 6. As DNA, the CDR3 is TGTGCCAGCAGGGAGAGGGGGCGGACTGAAGCTTTCTTT. Its protein is CASRERGRTEAFF.

This chain uses TRBV12-3 or TRBV12-4 with TRBJ1-2; possibly TRBD1 for D (6 bases). There are 12 residues in the CDR3. Deletions cut 5 bases from V and 2 bases from J, with 6 bases between. Written as DNA, the CDR3 is TGTGCCAGCAGTGGACAGAACTATGGCTACACCTTC. Amino acids: CASSGQNYGYTF.

The chain couples TRBV19 to TRBJ2-7, with 14 bases aligning to TRBD2. This CDR3 has 17 residues. Unmatched junction bases numbered 7, after V lost 5 bases and J lost 1 base. CDR1 and CDR2 from the germline V gene are LNHDA and SQIVND (reference sequence). CDR3 nucleotides: TGTGCCAGTAGTTTAGGGACTAGCGGGAGAGAATCCTACGAGCAGTACTTC. Translation gives CASSLGTSGRESYEQYF. The full variable domain, rest sourced from reference TRBV19 and TRBJ2-7, is DGGITQSPKYLFRKEGQNVTLSCEQNLNHDAMYWYRQDPGQGLRLIYYSQIVNDFQKGDIAEGYSVSREKKESFPLTVTSAQKNPTAFYLCASSLGTSGRESYEQYFGPGTRLTVT.

This rearrangement joins TRBV19 to TRBJ2-1; D might be TRBD1 (5 bases). With 7 bases removed from V and 2 bases from J, the gap between germline ends came to 9 bases. Germline V gene sequence: CDR1 LNHDA, CDR2 SQIVND (reference sequence). The CDR3 spans 13 residues. The CDR3 nucleotides are TGTGCCAGTACTCAGGACACCTACAATGAGCAGTTCTTC. It is translated as CASTQDTYNEQFF.

The V call is TRBV6-6, the J call TRBJ2-5, with D maybe TRBD2 (6 bases). Germline V gives CDR1 MNHNY, CDR2 SVGAGI (reference sequence). With 6 bases removed from V and 5 bases from J, the gap between germline ends came to 16 bases. The CDR3 covers 14 residues. The CDR3 is CASSPPTGGETQYF. The CDR3 coding sequence is TGTGCCAGCAGCCCTCCCACTGGGGGGGAGACCCAGTACTTC.

The rearrangement links TRBV19 to TRBJ1-5; D gene unclear. V was pared by 6 bases and J by 0 bases, with 21 bases between. The CDR3 runs 18 residues. Germline CDR1 is LNHDA and CDR2 is SQIVND (reference sequence). CDR3 sequence reads: CASRLGSTFTLSNQPQHF. For the CDR3, the DNA is TGTGCCAGTAGGTTGGGCAGCACCTTCACACTTAGCAATCAGCCCCAGCATTTT.

The chain combines TRBV28 with TRBJ1-4; D is perhaps TRBD1 (5 bases). The germline V gene has CDR1 MDHEN and CDR2 SYDVKM. The CDR3 is 14 amino acids. Trimming left V 6 bases short and J 13 bases short, with 21 bases between. In DNA form, the CDR3 reads TGTGCCAGCAGGCCTTCCGGGACCTCCGGGGGACTGTTTTTT. Translating gives CASRPSGTSGGLFF.

The chain is built from TRBV18 and TRBJ1-4, with D possibly matching TRBD1 (6 bases). Trimming stripped 3 bases from V and 4 bases from J, with 9 bases between. The germline CDR1 and CDR2 sequences are KGHSH and LQKENI. The CDR3 covers 14 residues. The CDR3 DNA follows: TGTGCCAGCTCACCGAGCAGGGGTAATGAAAAACTGTTTTTT. Translated, it gives CASSPSRGNEKLFF.

The chain joins TRBV2 to TRBJ1-5; 8 nucleotides line up with TRBD1. Germline V gene data show CDR1 as SNHLY and CDR2 as FYNNEI. The V and J ends lost 2 bases and 6 bases, in that order; junction bases with no gene match: 3. The CDR3 has 14 amino acids. CDR3 region: CASSEIQGAQPQHF. DNA for the CDR3: TGTGCCAGCAGTGAAATTCAGGGGGCTCAGCCCCAGCATTTT.

This clone turned up a few times. CDR3 loop: CASSQDPGVNYGYTF. In DNA, the CDR3 is TGCGCCAGCAGCCAAGACCCGGGGGTTAACTATGGCTACACCTTC. V usage is TRBV4-3 and J usage is TRBJ1-2, with D possibly matching TRBD1 (5 bases). Trimming pared 0 bases from V and 1 base from J, leaving 9 bases between. This CDR3 is built from 15 residues. From germline, CDR1 is LGHNA and CDR2 YSLEER.

A remark on this clone: At one end the junction does not follow the germline gene, possibly because of a read error. The chain uses TRBV6-6 and TRBJ2-1; 7 bases are shared with TRBD2. CDR1 is MNHNY and CDR2 is SVGAGI in the germline V gene (reference sequence). The CDR3 runs 13 residues. The CDR3 loop reads CASIRGGNNGQFF. In nucleotides, the CDR3 is TGTGCCAGCATACGCGGGGGAAACAATGGGCAGTTCTTC.

V gene TRBV5-6 combines with J gene TRBJ2-1; 7 bases agree with TRBD2. After removal of 5 bases from V and 2 bases from J, the junction contained 13 bases not matched to a gene. Germline V gene lookup returns CDR1 SGHDT and CDR2 YYEEEE. The CDR3 extends over 17 amino acids. The CDR3, as DNA: TGTGCCAGCAGACCACCCGCACGAGGGAGGGCCTACAATGAGCAGTTCTTC. Residues: CASRPPARGRAYNEQFF.

The chain is built from TRBV30 and TRBJ2-1, with a tentative D call TRBD1 (6 bases). The germline gives CDR1 GTSNPN, CDR2 SVGIG (reference sequence). Between the trimmed V and J ends, which lost 2 bases and 3 bases, there was a span of 14 bases. This CDR3 is built from 15 residues. CDR3 sequence reads: CAWSKTGTLYNEQFF. The CDR3 DNA reads as TGTGCCTGGAGTAAGACAGGTACTCTCTACAATGAGCAGTTCTTC.

The chain joins TRBV12-3 or TRBV12-4 to TRBJ1-4, with 7 bases matching TRBD1. The CDR3 contains 13 residues. V shed 9 bases and J 4 bases; nucleotides not matched to a gene: 5. The CDR3 DNA reads as TGTGCCAGTTGGGACAGCGATAATGAAAAACTGTTTTTT. Encoded protein: CASWDSDNEKLFF.

This chain links TRBV4-1 with TRBJ1-6, with 7 bases identical to TRBD1. CDR1 is MGHRA, CDR2 YSYEKL, per germline. CDR3 length: 16 residues. With 0 bases clipped from V and 7 bases from J, the junction kept 6 bases outside the gene matches. In DNA form, the CDR3 reads TGCGCCAGCAGCCAAGATCAAGGGGGCGCGAATTCACCCCTCCACTTT. Translation gives CASSQDQGGANSPLHF.

The chain links TRBV7-2 to TRBJ1-1, with a weak D call TRBD1 (5 bases). The CDR3 covers 14 residues. The V end was cut by 1 base, the J end by 4 bases, with 10 bases between. Germline CDR1 and CDR2: SGHTA and FQGNSA. Here the CDR3 DNA reads TGTGCCAGCAGCTTAGACCGGGGGGTCACTGAAGCTTTCTTT. Protein: CASSLDRGVTEAFF.